The rows below give T cell receptor beta chains drawn from one sample of a study of CD8 T cells in Susac syndrome. MiXCR was run by TCRdb on the immunoSEQ multiplex PCR reads, yielding one entry per CDR3 protein. The sample has roughly 200,000 distinct CDR3 sequences, 90% to 95% seen once. Sample: CD4+ T cells from PBMCs. The receptors derive from a human donor in good health. The CDR3 runs from the conserved cysteine through the conserved F or W. Fields, in order: CDR3 protein, CDR3 DNA, CDR3 length, V gene, D gene, clone size, J gene. The D gene is left open where the match is weak. Size is omitted from some rows. Given values are once, few, many or a class for expanded clones.

CDR3 protein: CSVGLEVSVYNEQFF
CDR3 DNA: TGCAGCGTGGGGCTGGAGGTGTCGGTGTACAATGAGCAGTTCTTC
CDR3 length: 15
V gene: TRBV29-1
D gene: NA
clone size: NA
J gene: TRBJ2-1

CDR3 protein: CSALTGGDGYTF
CDR3 DNA: TGCAGTGCTTTGACAGGTGGGGATGGCTACACCTTC
CDR3 length: 12
V gene: TRBV20-1
D gene: NA
clone size: NA
J gene: TRBJ1-2

CDR3 protein: CASSRTGDQGYTF
CDR3 DNA: TGCGCCAGCAGCCGGACAGGGGATCAAGGCTACACCTTC
CDR3 length: 13
V gene: TRBV5-1
D gene: TRBD1
clone size: NA
J gene: TRBJ1-2

CDR3 protein: CASSPGTGKANYGYTF
CDR3 DNA: TGTGCCAGCAGTCCTGGGACAGGGAAAGCTAACTATGGCTACACCTTC
CDR3 length: 16
V gene: TRBV27
D gene: TRBD1
clone size: NA
J gene: TRBJ1-2

CDR3 protein: CASSQARREETQYF
CDR3 DNA: TGTGCCAGCAGCCAAGCGAGACGGGAAGAGACCCAGTACTTC
CDR3 length: 14
V gene: TRBV3-1
D gene: NA
clone size: NA
J gene: TRBJ2-5

CDR3 protein: CASSPTIGDSPLHF
CDR3 DNA: TGTGCCAGCAGCCCGACCATCGGCGATTCACCCCTCCACTTT
CDR3 length: 14
V gene: TRBV14
D gene: NA
clone size: NA
J gene: TRBJ1-6

CDR3 protein: CSADRGNTEAFF
CDR3 DNA: TGCAGTGCTGACAGGGGGAACACTGAAGCTTTCTTT
CDR3 length: 12
V gene: TRBV20-1
D gene: TRBD1
clone size: NA
J gene: TRBJ1-1

CDR3 protein: CASSRGLATDEQFF
CDR3 DNA: TGTGCCAGCAGCCGCGGACTAGCTACGGATGAGCAGTTCTTC
CDR3 length: 14
V gene: TRBV14
D gene: TRBD2
clone size: NA
J gene: TRBJ2-1

CDR3 protein: CASSDPLAATYEQYF
CDR3 DNA: TGTGCCAGCAGTGACCCACTAGCGGCCACCTACGAGCAGTACTTC
CDR3 length: 15
V gene: TRBV25-1
D gene: TRBD2
clone size: NA
J gene: TRBJ2-7

CDR3 protein: CASSRRVSYTDTQYF
CDR3 DNA: TGTGCCAGCAGCCGACGCGTGAGCTACACAGATACGCAGTATTTT
CDR3 length: 15
V gene: TRBV12-3/TRBV12-4
D gene: NA
clone size: NA
J gene: TRBJ2-3

CDR3 protein: CASSLPTGGMETQYF
CDR3 DNA: TGTGCCAGCAGCCTGCCGACAGGGGGCATGGAGACCCAGTACTTC
CDR3 length: 15
V gene: TRBV5-4
D gene: TRBD1
clone size: NA
J gene: TRBJ2-5

CDR3 protein: CASSNTGQPQHF
CDR3 DNA: TGCGCCAGCAGCAATACAGGGCAGCCCCAGCATTTT
CDR3 length: 12
V gene: TRBV4-1
D gene: NA
clone size: NA
J gene: TRBJ1-5

CDR3 protein: CASSVQVYTEAFF
CDR3 DNA: TGTGCCAGCAGTGTACAGGTTTACACTGAAGCTTTCTTT
CDR3 length: 13
V gene: TRBV12-3/TRBV12-4
D gene: NA
clone size: NA
J gene: TRBJ1-1

CDR3 protein: CAWSVGSNYGYTF
CDR3 DNA: TGTGCCTGGAGTGTTGGCAGTAACTATGGCTACACCTTC
CDR3 length: 13
V gene: TRBV30
D gene: NA
clone size: once
J gene: TRBJ1-2

CDR3 protein: CSAEQGAHGYTF
CDR3 DNA: TGCAGTGCTGAACAGGGGGCCCATGGCTACACCTTC
CDR3 length: 12
V gene: TRBV20-1
D gene: TRBD1
clone size: NA
J gene: TRBJ1-2

CDR3 protein: CASSTAGVGGYGYTF
CDR3 DNA: TGTGCCAGCAGTACCGCAGGGGTGGGTGGCTATGGCTACACCTTC
CDR3 length: 15
V gene: TRBV6-5
D gene: NA
clone size: NA
J gene: TRBJ1-2

CDR3 protein: CASSFQGAGELFF
CDR3 DNA: TGTGCCAGCAGCTTCCAGGGAGCCGGGGAGCTGTTTTTT
CDR3 length: 13
V gene: TRBV11-1
D gene: NA
clone size: NA
J gene: TRBJ2-2

CDR3 protein: CASSVGPSGGTDTQYF
CDR3 DNA: TGTGCCAGCAGCGTAGGACCTAGCGGGGGGACAGATACGCAGTATTTT
CDR3 length: 16
V gene: TRBV9
D gene: TRBD2
clone size: NA
J gene: TRBJ2-3

CDR3 protein: CASSAGGYETQYF
CDR3 DNA: TGTGCCAGCAGTGCGGGGGGCTATGAGACCCAGTACTTC
CDR3 length: 13
V gene: TRBV2
D gene: NA
clone size: NA
J gene: TRBJ2-5

CDR3 protein: CASSVDPGGEGSPLHF
CDR3 DNA: TGTGCCAGCAGCGTAGACCCCGGGGGCGAGGGCTCACCCCTCCACTTT
CDR3 length: 16
V gene: TRBV9
D gene: NA
clone size: NA
J gene: TRBJ1-6

CDR3 protein: CASRDWRSNSPLHF
CDR3 DNA: TGCGCCAGCCGGGATTGGCGATCTAATTCACCCCTCCACTTT
CDR3 length: 14
V gene: TRBV5-1
D gene: NA
clone size: NA
J gene: TRBJ1-6

CDR3 protein: CASSQPYTGFTSIQYF
CDR3 DNA: TGTGCCAGCAGCCAGCCCTACACAGGGTTTACGAGCATTCAGTACTTC
CDR3 length: 16
V gene: TRBV3-1
D gene: NA
clone size: NA
J gene: TRBJ2-4

CDR3 protein: CASSLGGYYGYTF
CDR3 DNA: TGTGCCAGCAGTTTGGGGGGCTACTATGGCTACACCTTC
CDR3 length: 13
V gene: TRBV12-3/TRBV12-4
D gene: NA
clone size: NA
J gene: TRBJ1-2

CDR3 protein: CSVEKGRGLGYTF
CDR3 DNA: TGCAGCGTTGAAAAGGGCAGGGGACTCGGCTACACCTTC
CDR3 length: 13
V gene: TRBV29-1
D gene: NA
clone size: NA
J gene: TRBJ1-2

CDR3 protein: CSAREGGSPLHF
CDR3 DNA: TGCAGTGCTAGAGAGGGAGGTTCACCCCTCCACTTT
CDR3 length: 12
V gene: TRBV20-1
D gene: NA
clone size: NA
J gene: TRBJ1-6

CDR3 protein: CSVSHMDTEAFF
CDR3 DNA: TGCAGCGTTTCCCACATGGACACTGAAGCTTTCTTT
CDR3 length: 12
V gene: TRBV29-1
D gene: NA
clone size: NA
J gene: TRBJ1-1

CDR3 protein: CASSQVPRLAGEQFF
CDR3 DNA: TGTGCCAGCAGCCAAGTCCCCCGACTAGCAGGTGAGCAGTTCTTC
CDR3 length: 15
V gene: TRBV3-1
D gene: TRBD2
clone size: once
J gene: TRBJ2-1

CDR3 protein: CASSQELTGTSSETQYF
CDR3 DNA: TGTGCCAGCAGCCAAGAACTGACCGGGACATCCAGCGAGACCCAGTACTTC
CDR3 length: 17
V gene: TRBV4-2
D gene: NA
clone size: NA
J gene: TRBJ2-5

CDR3 protein: CASSDTARGRNEQFF
CDR3 DNA: TGTGCCAGCAGTGACACGGCACGGGGGCGAAATGAGCAGTTCTTC
CDR3 length: 15
V gene: TRBV25-1
D gene: NA
clone size: NA
J gene: TRBJ2-1